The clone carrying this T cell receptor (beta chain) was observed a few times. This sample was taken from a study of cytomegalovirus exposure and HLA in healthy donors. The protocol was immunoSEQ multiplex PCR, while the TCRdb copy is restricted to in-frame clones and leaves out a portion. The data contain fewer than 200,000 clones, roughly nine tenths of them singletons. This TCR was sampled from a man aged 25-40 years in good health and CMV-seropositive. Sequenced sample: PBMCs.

The CDR3 loop reads CASSQSIIGGPDYGYTF. DNA for the CDR3: TGCGCCAGCAGTCAATCTATTATCGGGGGCCCCGACTATGGCTACACCTTC. V and J are TRBV23-1 and TRBJ1-2; tentatively, D is TRBD1 (6 bases). TRBV23-1 falls under the ORF class, with uncertain function. V lost 0 bases and J 3 bases, leaving 17 bases between the germline ends. The CDR3 is 17 residues long.